These 25 T cell receptor beta chains share one sample of origin, sequenced in a study of T cell responses to AZD1222 COVID-19 vaccine. Only in-frame clones appear in the TCRdb table, and some are missing; sequencing was by immunoSEQ multiplex PCR. This table holds some 97,000 clones, roughly 91% found once. Material: peripheral blood, obtained on day 0 of AZD1222 vaccination. The receptor set was obtained from an adult in good health.

The chain links TRBV19 to TRBJ1-5; possible D gene TRBD1, 6 bases. Germline loops: CDR1 LNHDA, CDR2 SQIVND (reference sequence). This CDR3 comprises 15 residues. V was cut by 3 bases and J by 2 bases, with 11 bases left in between. CDR3 DNA sequence: TGTGCCAGTAGTATGGGTAGGGGGGGCAATCAGCCCCAGCATTTT. Translating it yields CASSMGRGGNQPQHF.

The chain employs TRBV6-5 and TRBJ1-1; D unclear. The CDR3 length is 14 residues. Deletions cut 0 bases from V and 1 base from J, with 6 bases between. Germline lookup yields CDR1 MNHEY and CDR2 SVGAGI. Written as DNA, the CDR3 is TGTGCCAGCAGTTACTCGTCGAGGAACACTGAAGCTTTCTTT. Protein sequence: CASSYSSRNTEAFF.

V usage is TRBV5-6 and J usage is TRBJ2-1; 7 bases line up with TRBD1. CDR3 length: 18 residues. Germline V gene data show CDR1 as SGHDT and CDR2 as YYEEEE. V shed 0 bases and J 4 bases; nucleotides not matched to a gene: 13. CDR3 region: CASSLAVTWDRHYNEQFF. Written as DNA, the CDR3 is TGTGCCAGCAGCTTGGCAGTGACCTGGGACAGACATTACAATGAGCAGTTCTTC.

V and J are TRBV14 and TRBJ2-7, with D possibly being TRBD1 (9 bases). Germline-derived CDR1 and CDR2 are SGHDN and FVKESK. This CDR3 has 16 amino acids. V lost 4 bases to trimming and J lost 7 bases, with 23 bases between them. Here the CDR3 reads CASSLIAGQGLEEQYF. The CDR3 DNA sequence: TGTGCCAGCAGCCTTATAGCGGGACAGGGCCTGGAGGAGCAGTACTTC.

This chain joins TRBV28 and TRBJ1-1; D possibly corresponds to TRBD1 (6 bases). Trimming pared 2 bases from V and 4 bases from J, leaving 14 bases between. The CDR3 is 15 residues long. CDR1 is MDHEN and CDR2 is SYDVKM in the germline V gene. The CDR3 loop reads CASSLGTLSGTEAFF. CDR3 DNA sequence: TGTGCCAGCAGTTTAGGGACACTCTCGGGCACTGAAGCTTTCTTT.

This chain's CDR3 is CASSLTGTGSEKLFF. The CDR3, as DNA: TGTGCCAGCAGCTTGACCGGGACAGGGTCTGAAAAACTGTTTTTT. This chain joins TRBV5-6 and TRBJ1-4; 9 bases align to TRBD1. The germline V gene has CDR1 SGHDT and CDR2 YYEEEE. This CDR3 comprises 15 residues. The V and J ends lost 1 base and 7 bases, in that order; junction bases with no gene match: 5.

The rearrangement uses TRBV4-2 and TRBJ2-3; 7 bases match TRBD2. The V segment lost 1 base and the J segment 1 base; nucleotides outside the gene matches: 8. CDR1 and CDR2 (germline): LGHNA, YNFKEQ. The CDR3 spans 17 residues. The CDR3 region is CASSQVSGAGGTDTQYF. CDR3 coding DNA: TGTGCCAGCAGCCAAGTTTCCGGGGCGGGGGGCACAGATACGCAGTATTTT.

The gene calls are TRBV28 and TRBJ2-3; D possibly corresponds to TRBD2 (6 bases). V lost 6 bases and J lost 3, with 10 bases in between. The CDR3 covers 13 residues. Germline CDR1 reads MDHEN; CDR2 reads SYDVKM. CDR3 amino acids: CASSGTQTDTQYF. The CDR3 region has the DNA TGTGCCAGCAGCGGGACTCAGACAGATACGCAGTATTTT. The full variable domain, rest sourced from reference TRBV28 and TRBJ2-3, is DVKVTQSSRYLVKRTGEKVFLECVQDMDHENMFWYRQDPGLGLRLIYFSYDVKMKEKGDIPEGYSVSREKKERFSLILESASTNQTSMYLCASSGTQTDTQYFGPGTRLTVL.

V usage is TRBV19 and J usage is TRBJ1-5; the D gene is possibly TRBD1 (5 bases). The V and J ends lost 7 bases and 9 bases respectively, with 28 bases between them. Germline V gene sequence: CDR1 LNHDA, CDR2 SQIVND (reference sequence). The CDR3 is 17 residues long. Written as DNA, the CDR3 is TGTGCCAGTACTCTCGGCGGAGGGGTGATTTCGTATTGGCCCCAGCATTTT. This sequence encodes CASTLGGGVISYWPQHF.

The V call is TRBV7-8, the J call TRBJ1-2; D unresolved. This CDR3 comprises 14 residues. V lost 1 base and J lost 2, with 8 bases in between. Germline V CDR1 and CDR2: SGHVS, FQNEAQ. The CDR3 region has the DNA TGTGCCAGCAGCTTAGATTCCGGAAACTATGGCTACACCTTC. Translation: CASSLDSGNYGYTF.

The gene calls are TRBV5-1 and TRBJ1-4; D not certain. CDR3 length: 15 amino acids. V was clipped by 0 bases and J by 4 bases, with 10 bases between them. Per germline, CDR1 SGHRS and CDR2 YFSETQ. The CDR3 region has the DNA TGCGCCAGCAGCTTGGACCCAGGAAGTAATGAAAAACTGTTTTTT. This translates into CASSLDPGSNEKLFF.

V gene TRBV7-9 combines with J gene TRBJ1-3; D call uncertain. The V gene lost 9 bases and the J gene lost 0 bases, with 15 bases spanning the gap. Germline V lookup: CDR1 SEHNR, CDR2 FQNEAQ (reference sequence). The CDR3 extends over 15 amino acids. CDR3 sequence: CASTQSGSSGNTIYF. CDR3 nucleotides: TGTGCCAGTACCCAGAGTGGCAGCTCTGGAAACACCATATATTTT.

The V and J genes are TRBV18 and TRBJ1-6; 12 nucleotides line up with TRBD1. The junction had 4 bases not matched to a gene; V was cut back by 1 base and J by 6 bases. From germline, CDR1 is KGHSH and CDR2 LQKENI. The CDR3 is made up of 17 amino acids. The CDR3 region is CASSPRGQGAANSPLHF. CDR3 DNA: TGTGCCAGCTCACCACGGGGACAGGGGGCGGCTAATTCACCCCTCCACTTT.

The J gene is TRBJ1-5, the V gene TRBV27; weak D call: TRBD1 (5 bases). Germline-derived CDR1 and CDR2 are MNHEY and SMNVEV (reference sequence). CDR3 length: 13 amino acids. Trimming cost V 4 bases and J 5 bases, with 9 bases left between them. The CDR3 is CASSSGSYQPQHF. The CDR3 DNA reads TGTGCCAGCAGTTCAGGGAGCTATCAGCCCCAGCATTTT.

This chain joins TRBV27 and TRBJ2-7; 7 bases fit TRBD2. Germline V gene lookup returns CDR1 MNHEY and CDR2 SMNVEV (reference sequence). This CDR3 has 15 residues. Trimming cost V 5 bases and J 2 bases; bases outside gene matches: 9. The CDR3 reads CASSRLSGGPYEQYF. Here the CDR3 DNA reads TGTGCCAGCAGTCGCCTATCGGGGGGTCCCTACGAGCAGTACTTC.

The chain couples TRBV6-5 to TRBJ1-5; D unclear. CDR1 is MNHEY and CDR2 is SVGAGI in the germline V gene. V was clipped by 6 bases and J by 4 bases, with 10 bases between them. The CDR3 spans 13 residues. The CDR3 protein is CASRGVWNQPQHF. CDR3 nucleotide sequence: TGTGCCAGCAGGGGCGTTTGGAATCAGCCCCAGCATTTT.

The chain employs TRBV27 and TRBJ2-7, with TRBD2 identical over 11 bases. In germline, CDR1 is MNHEY, CDR2 SMNVEV (reference sequence). V was clipped by 5 bases and J by 3 bases; unmatched bases: 6. This CDR3 comprises 15 residues. DNA of the CDR3: TGTGCCAGCAGTCTCCGTAGCGGGAGGGTCTACGAGCAGTACTTC. Amino acids: CASSLRSGRVYEQYF.

The chain combines TRBV15 with TRBJ1-2; 7 bases match TRBD1. Germline loops: CDR1 LNHNV, CDR2 YYDKDF (reference sequence). The junction had 5 bases not matched to a gene; V was cut back by 0 bases and J by 4 bases. The CDR3 spans 15 residues. CDR3 sequence (DNA): TGTGCCACCAGCAGAGATGGGACAGTTCTCTATGGCTACACCTTC. The encoded protein is CATSRDGTVLYGYTF.

The V gene is TRBV14, the J gene TRBJ1-2, with D possibly being TRBD1 (5 bases). The CDR3 runs to 14 residues. The V end lost 4 bases, the J end lost 8 bases, and 17 bases lay between the germline ends. Per germline, CDR1 SGHDN and CDR2 FVKESK. DNA of the CDR3: TGTGCCAGCAGCCGAGACAGTGGACTTTGGGGCTACACCTTC. The encoded protein is CASSRDSGLWGYTF. The full variable domain, rest sourced from reference TRBV14 and TRBJ1-2, is EAGVTQFPSHSVIEKGQTVTLRCDPISGHDNLYWYRRVMGKEIKFLLHFVKESKQDESGMPNNRFLAERTGGTYSTLKVQPAELEDSGVYFCASSRDSGLWGYTFGSGTRLTVV.

The chain has TRBV27 and TRBJ2-3; 14 bases match TRBD2. The CDR3 consists of 18 residues. Germline V CDR1 and CDR2: MNHEY, SMNVEV (reference sequence). Germline trimming cut 5 bases from V and 1 base from J; bases unmatched to any gene: 8. The CDR3 loop is CASSRGLAGVVGTDTQYF. Here the CDR3 DNA reads TGTGCCAGCAGTCGGGGACTAGCGGGAGTCGTCGGCACAGATACGCAGTATTTT.

The V and J genes are TRBV5-1 and TRBJ1-6; D remains unclear. The CDR3 is 16 residues long. V dropped 0 bases and J dropped 4 bases, with 11 bases sitting between them. Germline CDR1 and CDR2: SGHRS and YFSETQ. The CDR3 here is CASSLAPLRYNSPLHF. The CDR3, as DNA: TGCGCCAGCAGCTTGGCCCCCCTCAGATATAATTCACCCCTCCACTTT.

This sequence joins TRBV7-9 and TRBJ2-3; TRBD1 agrees at 7 bases. This CDR3 has 15 residues. Germline V gene lookup returns CDR1 SEHNR and CDR2 FQNEAQ (reference sequence). The J segment lost 0 bases and the V segment lost 5 bases, leaving 5 bases of the junction unmatched. The CDR3 reads CASSERGQSTDTQYF. The CDR3 DNA reads TGTGCCAGCAGCGAACGGGGACAGAGCACAGATACGCAGTATTTT.

The rearrangement links TRBV27 to TRBJ2-3; 7 positions match TRBD1. The germline V gene has CDR1 MNHEY and CDR2 SMNVEV (reference sequence). The CDR3 runs 15 residues. V dropped 3 bases and J dropped 4; count of bases not matched to a gene: 7. This chain's CDR3 is CASSLDSRGSDTQYF. The CDR3 coding sequence is TGTGCCAGCAGTTTGGACAGCAGGGGGTCAGATACGCAGTATTTT.

CDR3 coding DNA: TGTGCCAGTAGTGTGCAGGGACAGGGCGGCCAAGAGACCCAGTACTTC. Translating gives CASSVQGQGGQETQYF. V usage is TRBV19 and J usage is TRBJ2-5; 9 bases match TRBD1. Germline V gene lookup returns CDR1 LNHDA and CDR2 SQIVND (reference sequence). V shed 5 bases and J 1 base; nucleotides not matched to a gene: 8. The CDR3 consists of 16 residues.

This clone was seen once. The chain joins TRBV11-2 to TRBJ1-6; D remains unclear. V gave up 3 bases and J gave up 7 bases, with 10 bases separating them. CDR1 is SGHAT and CDR2 is FQNNGV in the germline V gene. The CDR3 length is 14 residues. The CDR3 DNA is TGTGCCAGCAGCTTCACAGCTACGAATTCACCCCTCCACTTT. This gives the protein CASSFTATNSPLHF.